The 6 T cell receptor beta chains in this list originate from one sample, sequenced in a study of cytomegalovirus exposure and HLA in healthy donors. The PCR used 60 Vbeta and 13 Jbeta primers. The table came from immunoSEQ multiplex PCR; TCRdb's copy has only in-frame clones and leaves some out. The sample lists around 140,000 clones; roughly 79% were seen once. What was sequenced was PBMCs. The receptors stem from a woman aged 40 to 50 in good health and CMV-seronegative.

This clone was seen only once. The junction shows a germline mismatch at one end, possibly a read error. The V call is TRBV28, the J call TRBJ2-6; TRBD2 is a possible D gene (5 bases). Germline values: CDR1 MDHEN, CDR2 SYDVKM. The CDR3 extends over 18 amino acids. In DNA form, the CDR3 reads TGTACCAGCACTGCACGGCGTTGGAGGAGCTCTGGGGCCAACGTCCTGACTTTC. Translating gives CTSTARRWRSSGANVLTF.

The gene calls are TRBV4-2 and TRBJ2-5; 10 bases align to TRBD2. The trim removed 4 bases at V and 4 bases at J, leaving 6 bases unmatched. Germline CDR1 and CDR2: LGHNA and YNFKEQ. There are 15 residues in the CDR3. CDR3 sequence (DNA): TGTGCCAGCAGCCCCCGAGCGGGAGGGGGAGAGACCCAGTACTTC. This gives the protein CASSPRAGGGETQYF.

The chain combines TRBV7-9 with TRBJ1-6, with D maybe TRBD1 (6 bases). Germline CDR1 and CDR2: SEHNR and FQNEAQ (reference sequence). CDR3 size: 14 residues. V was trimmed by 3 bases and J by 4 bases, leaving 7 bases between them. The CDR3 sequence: CASSLTGYNSPLHF. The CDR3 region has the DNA TGTGCCAGCAGCTTGACAGGATATAATTCACCCCTCCACTTT.

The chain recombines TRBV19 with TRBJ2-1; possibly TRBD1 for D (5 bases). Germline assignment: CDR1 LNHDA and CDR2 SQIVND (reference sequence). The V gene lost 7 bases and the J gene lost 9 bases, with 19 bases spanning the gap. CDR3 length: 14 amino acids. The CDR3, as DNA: TGTGCCAGTACCATAGGACATCCCCGGACTGAGCAGTTCTTC. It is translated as CASTIGHPRTEQFF.

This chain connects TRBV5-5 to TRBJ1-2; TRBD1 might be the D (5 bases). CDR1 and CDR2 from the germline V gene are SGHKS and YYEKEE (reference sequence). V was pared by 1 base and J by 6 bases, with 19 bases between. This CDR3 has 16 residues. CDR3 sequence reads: CASSLMIDSVGNGYTF. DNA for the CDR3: TGTGCCAGCAGCTTGATGATCGACAGTGTGGGGAATGGCTACACCTTC.

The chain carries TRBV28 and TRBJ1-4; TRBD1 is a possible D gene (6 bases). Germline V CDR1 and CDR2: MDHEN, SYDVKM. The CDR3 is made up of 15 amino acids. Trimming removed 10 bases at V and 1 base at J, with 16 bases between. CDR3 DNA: TGTGCCACCTCGTCCTACAGGGAAACTAATGAAAAACTGTTTTTT. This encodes CATSSYRETNEKLFF.